The 15 T cell receptor beta chains in this list originate from one sample, sequenced in a study of neurological immune-mediated disorders. TCRdb fed the 5' RACE reads into MiXCR, producing one record per CDR3 protein. The table lists 30,000 to 45,000 distinct CDR3 sequences, roughly 4.8% of them singletons. The sequenced sample was CD4+ T cells from blood. The receptors were sampled from a man younger than 35 in good health.

This clonotype was counted ten times or more. The rearrangement uses TRBV5-6 and TRBJ1-5, with D hard to call. V lost 4 bases and J lost 2, with 13 bases in between. The CDR3 has 15 amino acids. The germline V gene has CDR1 SGHDT and CDR2 YYEEEE. The CDR3 sequence: CASSKAIRGNQPQHF. Here the CDR3 DNA reads TGTGCCAGCAGCAAAGCAATAAGGGGCAATCAGCCCCAGCATTTT.

This clonotype was counted at least ten times. This sequence joins TRBV30 and TRBJ2-5; D is ambiguous. The ends were cut back, 4 bases at V and 2 bases at J, with 11 bases in the middle. CDR3 length: 13 residues. The V gene's germline CDR1 is GTSNPN and CDR2 SVGIG (reference sequence). The CDR3: CAWNQFAQETQYF. As DNA, the CDR3 is TGTGCCTGGAACCAATTTGCTCAAGAGACCCAGTACTTC.

There are many counts of this clonotype. The chain has TRBV5-1 and TRBJ2-2; no clear D. Trimming stripped 3 bases from V and 6 bases from J, with 6 bases between. The CDR3 runs 12 residues. Germline values: CDR1 SGHRS, CDR2 YFSETQ. CDR3: CASSSPPGELFF. The CDR3 nucleotides read TGCGCCAGCAGCTCCCCGCCCGGGGAGCTGTTTTTT.

The table lists this clonotype with many counts. V usage is TRBV5-1 and J usage is TRBJ1-4; tentatively, D is TRBD1 (6 bases). The CDR3 runs 15 residues. The germline V gene encodes CDR1 SGHRS and CDR2 YFSETQ. V was clipped by 4 bases and J by 3 bases, with 13 bases between them. The CDR3 DNA sequence: TGCGCCAGCAGCAAATCTCGGACAGCTAATGAAAAACTGTTTTTT. Translated: CASSKSRTANEKLFF.

The table lists this clonotype with many counts. The chain uses TRBV5-5 and TRBJ1-2; D perhaps matches TRBD1 (5 bases). V was clipped by 6 bases and J by 3 bases, with 15 bases between them. The CDR3 contains 14 residues. Germline CDR1 is SGHKS and CDR2 is YYEKEE (reference sequence). CDR3 loop: CASKSVSQDYGYTF. CDR3 DNA: TGTGCCAGCAAGAGTGTTTCACAGGACTATGGCTACACCTTC.

This clonotype was recorded at least ten times. This chain uses TRBV5-1 with TRBJ2-5; D may correspond to TRBD1 or TRBD2 (6 bases each). Germline lookup yields CDR1 SGHRS and CDR2 YFSETQ. The V and J ends lost 0 bases and 4 bases respectively, with 13 bases between them. CDR3 length: 15 residues. The CDR3 loop is CASSLDGGQRETQYF. The CDR3 DNA reads TGCGCCAGCAGCTTGGATGGGGGGCAACGAGAGACCCAGTACTTC.

At least ten counts were recorded for this clonotype. This chain joins TRBV5-1 and TRBJ1-2; 8 bases fit TRBD1. This CDR3 spans 17 amino acids. V trimming: 3 bases; J trimming: 5 bases; junction bases outside the gene matches: 15. Germline CDR1 is SGHRS and CDR2 is YFSETQ. The CDR3 DNA follows: TGCGCCAGCAGCTGGGGGGACAGGCATCCCTCTGGGTATGGCTACACCTTC. Amino acid sequence: CASSWGDRHPSGYGYTF.

This clonotype appeared many times. CDR3 nucleotide sequence: TGTGCCAGCTCATCCAACAGGCAGGGCAGCACTGAAGCTTTCTTT. Encoded protein: CASSSNRQGSTEAFF. The gene calls are TRBV18 and TRBJ1-1, with D perhaps matching TRBD1 (5 bases). Germline-derived CDR1 and CDR2 are KGHSH and LQKENI. V was shortened by 5 bases and J by 4 bases, with 17 bases between the two germline ends. The CDR3 has 15 residues.

This clonotype came up many times. J is TRBJ1-1 and V is TRBV6-5, with unresolved D. Between the trimmed V and J ends, which lost 2 bases and 1 base, there was a span of 8 bases. Germline V gene lookup returns CDR1 MNHEY and CDR2 SVGAGI. This CDR3 contains 14 residues. The CDR3 here is CASSYGHPNTEAFF. The CDR3 region has the DNA TGTGCCAGCAGTTACGGGCACCCGAACACTGAAGCTTTCTTT.

V usage is TRBV7-9 and J usage is TRBJ2-1; D may be TRBD1 or TRBD2 (6 bases each). Trimming cost V 2 bases and J 5 bases, with 10 bases left between them. This CDR3 is 14 amino acids long. The germline gives CDR1 SEHNR, CDR2 FQNEAQ (reference sequence). The CDR3 DNA reads TGTGCCAGCAGCTTATTGGAGGGGGACAATGAGCAGTTCTTC. It is translated as CASSLLEGDNEQFF.

The sample holds many counts of this clonotype. The J gene is TRBJ1-6, the V gene TRBV9; a weak D match, TRBD1 (6 bases). CDR1 is SGDLS, CDR2 YYNGEE, per germline. The CDR3 is 17 residues long. V dropped 4 bases and J dropped 0 bases, with 14 bases sitting between them. The CDR3 here is CASSLWRGSSYNSPLHF. The CDR3 DNA follows: TGTGCCAGCAGCTTGTGGAGGGGGAGCTCCTATAATTCACCCCTCCACTTT.

This clonotype came up many times. The chain has TRBV5-1 and TRBJ2-1; tentative D call: TRBD2 (7 bases). Germline V lookup: CDR1 SGHRS, CDR2 YFSETQ. The germline V and J ends were trimmed by 0 bases and 1 base, with 20 bases remaining between them. The CDR3 is made up of 19 amino acids. The CDR3, as DNA: TGCGCCAGCAGCTTGGTGTTCGGCGGGGGCCCGAAATCCTACAATGAGCAGTTCTTC. Translation: CASSLVFGGGPKSYNEQFF.

This clonotype was counted at least ten times. This chain joins TRBV20-1 and TRBJ1-1; D uncertain. The V gene lost 5 bases and the J gene lost 0 bases, with 22 bases spanning the gap. The CDR3 consists of 17 residues. Per germline, CDR1 DFQATT and CDR2 SNEGSKA (reference sequence). The DNA for the CDR3 is TGCAGTGCTCCCAGCCCCCTAGGTGAAATTCTGAACACTGAAGCTTTCTTT. It translates to CSAPSPLGEILNTEAFF.

In this sample, this clonotype turned up many times. The gene calls are TRBV6-6 and TRBJ2-7, with D tentatively TRBD1 or TRBD2 (5 bases each). The CDR3 loop spans 14 amino acids. The ends were cut back, 8 bases at V and 7 bases at J, with 21 bases in the middle. Per germline, CDR1 MNHNY and CDR2 SVGAGI (reference sequence). Here the CDR3 DNA reads TGTGCCAGCGAACCGGGGCAGTCCTTCCGAGAGCAGTACTTC. Its translation: CASEPGQSFREQYF.

The sample holds many counts of this clonotype. The V and J genes are TRBV5-1 and TRBJ2-3; D is unclear. The CDR3 consists of 15 residues. The germline V gene has CDR1 SGHRS and CDR2 YFSETQ. Trimming took 1 base from V and 1 from J, leaving 10 bases between them. This chain's CDR3 is CASSLSVTRTDTQYF. CDR3 DNA sequence: TGCGCCAGCAGCTTGTCGGTGACACGCACAGATACGCAGTATTTT.